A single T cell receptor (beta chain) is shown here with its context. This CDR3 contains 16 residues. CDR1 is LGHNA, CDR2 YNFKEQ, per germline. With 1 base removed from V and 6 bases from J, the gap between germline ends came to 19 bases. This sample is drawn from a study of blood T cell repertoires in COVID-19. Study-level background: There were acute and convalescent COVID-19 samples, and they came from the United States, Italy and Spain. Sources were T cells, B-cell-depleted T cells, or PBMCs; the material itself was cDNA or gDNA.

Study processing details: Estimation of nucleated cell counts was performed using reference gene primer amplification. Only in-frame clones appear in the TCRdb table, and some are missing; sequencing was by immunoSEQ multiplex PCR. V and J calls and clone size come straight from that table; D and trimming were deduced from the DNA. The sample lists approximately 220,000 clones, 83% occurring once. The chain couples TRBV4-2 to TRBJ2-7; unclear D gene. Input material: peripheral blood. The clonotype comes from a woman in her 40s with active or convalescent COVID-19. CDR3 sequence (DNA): TGTGCCAGCAGCCAAGGCGGTACCCTCCTTCCAGCCGAGCAGTACTTC. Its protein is CASSQGGTLLPAEQYF.